This T cell receptor beta chain was recovered during a study of OX40 agonist ivuxolimab in advanced cancers. For the study at large: Ivuxolimab was delivered to patients intravenously every 2 weeks at doses spanning 0.01 to 10 mg/kg.

The CDR3 consists of 14 residues. The V end lost 1 base, the J end lost 1 base, and 8 bases lay between the germline ends. In germline, CDR1 is SGHRS, CDR2 YFSETQ. In regard to this clone: The antigen remains undetermined.

This table comes from immunoSEQ multiplex PCR, and its TCRdb copy is limited to in-frame clones, with some not included. The sample has some 110,000 clones, just under 95% seen once; the top ten hold 0.65% to 0.9%. General study points: Researchers did not determine the expanded peripheral T cells' antigen specificity.

This TCR was sampled from an adult with an advanced solid tumor such as melanoma, head and neck, liver or kidney cancer. The chain links TRBV5-1 to TRBJ1-1; possibly TRBD1 for D (6 bases). The sample here was CD4+ or CD8+ T cells sorted from blood, taken in a trial of the OX40 agonist ivuxolimab. CDR3 coding DNA: TGCGCCAGCAGCTTGCAGGGGCAGAACACTGAAGCTTTCTTT. Protein sequence: CASSLQGQNTEAFF.